The clone carrying this T cell receptor beta chain has only one observation. The data were taken from a study of Ad26.COV2.S vaccination and SARS-CoV-2 variants. Indicated treatment: roughly 19 received Ad26.COV2.S at low or high dose, single or two shots; about 5 received placebo; per-sample allocation not given. After the first vaccine or placebo injection, samples were drawn on day 63. Clones were sequenced by immunoSEQ multiplex PCR, and TCRdb holds only the in-frame ones, with some missing. Among some 350,000 clones listed, around 84% were seen once. V dropped 4 bases and J dropped 6 bases, with 10 bases sitting between them. The CDR3 is 13 amino acids. Looked up from germline, CDR1 is ENHRY and CDR2 is SYGVKD.

Sequencing was performed on peripheral blood, taken in a trial of Ad26.COV2.S vaccine versus placebo. The receptor was derived from a person aged 18 to 59 who received the Ad26.COV2.S COVID-19 vaccine or a placebo. V gene TRBV10-3 combines with J gene TRBJ2-1; D not resolved. The CDR3 region is CAISATDPNEQFF. CDR3 DNA sequence: TGTGCCATCAGTGCCACGGACCCCAATGAGCAGTTCTTC.